This T cell receptor (beta chain) was observed in a study of CD8 T cells in ankylosing spondylitis. Each CDR3 protein gets one entry after TCRdb re-called the 5' RACE reads with MiXCR. This sample has about 42,000 distinct CDR3 sequences, with 3.5% to 4% found just once. The study's findings and limits: Disease-linked clones were CD8+ and relatively rare in peripheral blood. One TCR beta motif, made up of about 8 highly homologous variants, appeared characteristic of ankylosing spondylitis blood.

Germline V gene lookup returns CDR1 SGDLS and CDR2 YYNGEE. The trim removed 0 bases at V and 5 bases at J, leaving 15 bases unmatched. The CDR3 loop spans 18 amino acids. The sample holds a few counts of this clonotype. Antigen specificity is unknown. The sequence derives from a female donor with ankylosing spondylitis or in good health (not recorded which). The V gene is TRBV9, the J gene TRBJ2-5; the match to TRBD2 covers 8 bases. The sequencing input was blood, either unsorted or a sorted T cell fraction (not recorded which). CDR3 bases: TGTGCCAGCAGCGTAGGGCCCTCCGGGACTAGAGTTGGGGAGACCCAGTACTTC. It is translated as CASSVGPSGTRVGETQYF.